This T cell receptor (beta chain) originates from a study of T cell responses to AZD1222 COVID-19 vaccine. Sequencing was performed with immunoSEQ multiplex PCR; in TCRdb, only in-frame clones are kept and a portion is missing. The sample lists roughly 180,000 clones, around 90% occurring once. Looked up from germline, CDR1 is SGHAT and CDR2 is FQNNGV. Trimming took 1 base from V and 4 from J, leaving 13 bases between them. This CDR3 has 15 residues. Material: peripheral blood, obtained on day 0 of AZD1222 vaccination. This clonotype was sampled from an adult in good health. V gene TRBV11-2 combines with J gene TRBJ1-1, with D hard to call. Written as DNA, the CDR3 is TGTGCCAGCAGCTTAGTGGCGGTAATCGGCACTGAAGCTTTCTTT. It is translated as CASSLVAVIGTEAFF.